What follows are 15 T cell receptor beta chains derived from one specimen sequenced in a study of blood T cell repertoires in COVID-19. Data came from immunoSEQ multiplex PCR; TCRdb stores just in-frame clones and leaves some out. The sample yields approximately 250,000 clones, 75% to 90% seen once. The source material was peripheral blood. Receptors originate from a man aged 30 to 39 with active or convalescent COVID-19.

V gene TRBV9 combines with J gene TRBJ1-2, with 10 bases matching TRBD1. After removal of 6 bases from V and 8 bases from J, the junction contained 7 bases not matched to a gene. Germline CDR1 is SGDLS and CDR2 is YYNGEE. The CDR3 contains 13 residues. CDR3 sequence (DNA): TGTGCCAGCACCGGAGACAGGGGGCCAGGCTACACCTTC. It specifies CASTGDRGPGYTF.

The chain uses TRBV2 and TRBJ1-2, with a weak D call TRBD1 (5 bases). V was clipped by 8 bases and J by 7 bases, with 17 bases between them. The CDR3 is 13 residues long. The germline V gene encodes CDR1 SNHLY and CDR2 FYNNEI. The CDR3 loop reads CASSYSQGSGYTF. The CDR3, as DNA: TGTGCCAGCTCTTATTCTCAGGGAAGTGGCTACACCTTC.

Here the CDR3 reads CSVDGGPKAGELFF. The CDR3 region has the DNA TGCAGCGTTGACGGGGGGCCCAAAGCCGGGGAGCTGTTTTTT. This chain joins TRBV29-1 and TRBJ2-2, with D possibly matching TRBD2 (7 bases). CDR1 SQVTM and CDR2 ANQGSEA come from the germline V gene. Trimming took off 3 bases at V and 6 bases at J, with 14 bases between the two ends. The CDR3 runs 14 residues.

The chain carries TRBV7-2 and TRBJ1-2; possibly TRBD1 for D (6 bases). V lost 6 bases to trimming and J lost 4 bases, with 12 bases between them. The V gene's germline CDR1 is SGHTA and CDR2 FQGNSA. The length of the CDR3 is 13 residues. CDR3 coding DNA: TGTGCCAGCAGACGGGACAACCCCTATGGCTACACCTTC. Its translation is CASRRDNPYGYTF.

The V and J genes are TRBV27 and TRBJ1-4; a weak D match, TRBD1 (6 bases). The CDR3 contains 16 residues. The germline gives CDR1 MNHEY, CDR2 SMNVEV (reference sequence). Trimming took off 5 bases at V and 7 bases at J, with 20 bases between the two ends. DNA of the CDR3: TGTGCCAGCAGTCTCCTTTCTTGGACAGCACCTGAAAAACTGTTTTTT. It encodes CASSLLSWTAPEKLFF.

This clone was seen ten or more times. This chain connects TRBV14 to TRBJ2-7; D perhaps matches TRBD1 (6 bases). V was trimmed by 1 base and J by 6 bases, leaving 10 bases between them. This CDR3 has 13 amino acids. The germline V gene has CDR1 SGHDN and CDR2 FVKESK. CDR3: CASSQGPGAEQYF. The DNA for the CDR3 is TGTGCCAGCAGCCAAGGTCCAGGGGCCGAGCAGTACTTC.

The gene calls are TRBV7-2 and TRBJ2-1, with D possibly matching TRBD1 (5 bases). With 5 bases removed from V and 0 bases from J, the gap between germline ends came to 14 bases. Germline loops: CDR1 SGHTA, CDR2 FQGNSA. The CDR3 loop spans 16 amino acids. Here the CDR3 DNA reads TGTGCCAGCAGCCAAATTGGGGCGAGCTCCTACAATGAGCAGTTCTTC. Residues: CASSQIGASSYNEQFF.

The CDR3 protein is CASSTTGSSYEQYF. As DNA, the CDR3 is TGTGCCAGTAGCACGACAGGGAGCTCCTACGAGCAGTACTTC. The V gene is TRBV19, the J gene TRBJ2-7; 7 nucleotides line up with TRBD1. CDR3 length: 14 residues. Germline CDR1 reads LNHDA; CDR2 reads SQIVND (reference sequence). J lost 0 bases, V lost 6 bases, and 5 bases had no gene match.

The V call is TRBV15, the J call TRBJ1-4, with TRBD1 identical over 7 bases. Losses at the gene ends were 0 bases for V and 4 bases for J; bases not matched to a gene: 5. Germline CDR1 reads LNHNV; CDR2 reads YYDKDF (reference sequence). This CDR3 contains 16 residues. The CDR3: CATSRDKTGINEKLFF. For the CDR3, the DNA is TGTGCCACCAGCAGAGATAAGACAGGGATTAATGAAAAACTGTTTTTT.

The chain carries TRBV12-3 or TRBV12-4 and TRBJ2-3; 7 nucleotides agree with TRBD1. This CDR3 has 12 amino acids. J gave up 14 bases and V 6 bases, and 11 bases lay outside the gene matches. The CDR3 DNA reads as TGTGCCAGCAGGCCCGGGACAGCTACCCCGTATTTT. Its protein is CASRPGTATPYF.

The chain is built from TRBV6-5 and TRBJ2-2; 7 bases line up with TRBD2. CDR3 length: 14 amino acids. After removal of 8 bases from V and 1 base from J, the junction contained 4 bases not matched to a gene. Germline V gives CDR1 MNHEY, CDR2 SVGAGI. The chain's CDR3 is CASWGGVNTGELFF. The CDR3 DNA is TGTGCCAGCTGGGGGGGGGTGAACACCGGGGAGCTGTTTTTT.

The chain is built from TRBV25-1 and TRBJ1-1, with 8 nucleotides matching TRBD1. The germline CDR1 and CDR2 sequences are MGHDK and SYGVNS. V shed 4 bases, J shed 11 bases, and the junction held 12 bases outside the gene matches. CDR3 length: 14 amino acids. In nucleotides, the CDR3 is TGTGCCAGCAGTGGCCTAGGGCAGGGGGCGCGTGCTTTCTTT. Amino acid sequence: CASSGLGQGARAFF.

The chain carries TRBV13 and TRBJ2-1, with D perhaps TRBD1 (5 bases). The germline V gene encodes CDR1 PRHDT and CDR2 FYEKMQ (reference sequence). There are 14 residues in the CDR3. The germline V and J ends were trimmed by 5 bases and 9 bases, with 17 bases remaining between them. The DNA for the CDR3 is TGTGCCAGCAGCCACGGACGGGTGCAGGGTGAGCAGTTCTTC. As protein: CASSHGRVQGEQFF.

The chain uses TRBV20-1 and TRBJ1-5; TRBD1 might be the D (6 bases). The V gene's germline CDR1 is DFQATT and CDR2 SNEGSKA (reference sequence). The CDR3 totals 17 residues. The V and J ends lost 3 bases and 1 base respectively, with 19 bases between them. The CDR3 reads CSASKDSGGFSNQPQHF. The CDR3 nucleotides read TGCAGTGCTAGTAAGGACAGCGGCGGGTTCAGCAATCAGCCCCAGCATTTT.

This clone has more than one count but fewer than ten. V gene TRBV4-3 combines with J gene TRBJ2-1; TRBD2 aligns across 9 bases. The CDR3 runs 17 residues. The V and J ends lost 0 bases and 4 bases, in that order; junction bases with no gene match: 7. Germline V gene lookup returns CDR1 LGHNA and CDR2 YSLEER. The CDR3 protein is CASSQDGSSGAYNEQFF. The CDR3 DNA sequence: TGCGCCAGCAGCCAAGATGGGTCTAGCGGGGCGTACAATGAGCAGTTCTTC.